The rows below give T cell receptor beta chains drawn from one sample of a study of identical twins. TCRdb reprocessed the 5' RACE reads with MiXCR, giving one entry per CDR3 protein. This repertoire shows 1.5 million to 2 million distinct CDR3 sequences, roughly a third found once; its top ten account for approximately 0.25%. Sequenced material: cord blood. These receptors originate from a newborn girl in good health. Both conserved end residues are part of each CDR3. D genes are given only for firm matches. Rows may omit the clone size; those that give it use once, few, many or a size class.

CDR3 DNA	CDR3 protein	clone size	J gene	CDR3 length	D gene	V gene
TGCGCCAGCCCCCTCCCCGGGACAGTTCTTACCGATGAGCAGTTCTTC	CASPLPGTVLTDEQFF	-	TRBJ2-1	16	TRBD1	TRBV23-1
TGTGCCAGCAGCTTAGCGTGGGGTTTCTACGAGCAGTACTTC	CASSLAWGFYEQYF	many	TRBJ2-7	14	-	TRBV7-9
TGTGCCAGCAGTGCATACGGGAGGGTCTCCTACGAGCAGTACTTC	CASSAYGRVSYEQYF	-	TRBJ2-7	15	TRBD2	TRBV2
TGTGCCAGCCTCCTCTCTGGGGCCAACGTCCTGACTTTC	CASLLSGANVLTF	-	TRBJ2-6	13	-	TRBV27
TGTGCCAGCAGAACCGGGCCAAAGGTGGAGACTCAGTACTTC	CASRTGPKVETQYF	-	TRBJ2-5	14	-	TRBV6-1
TGTGCCAGCAGCCCAGGGTGGGAAGGGTATGGCTACACCTTC	CASSPGWEGYGYTF	few	TRBJ1-2	14	-	TRBV7-2
TGTGCCAGCAGCCAAGGACTAGCGGGGGGGATAGGCAATGAGCAGTTCTTC	CASSQGLAGGIGNEQFF	few	TRBJ2-1	17	TRBD2	TRBV14
TGTGCCAGCAGCCCGTATAACTACGAGCAGTACTTC	CASSPYNYEQYF	many	TRBJ2-7	12	-	TRBV3-1
TGTGCCAGCAGCTTAGTCCCTAGTTGTAGCACAGATACGCAGTATTTT	CASSLVPSCSTDTQYF	-	TRBJ2-3	16	-	TRBV7-2
TGTGCCAGCAGCTTGCCCACCGGGACACCTAGCACAGATACGCAGTATTTT	CASSLPTGTPSTDTQYF	few	TRBJ2-3	17	-	TRBV5-6
TGTGCCACCAGTGATTTGGCAAACAATGAGCAGTACTTC	CATSDLANNEQYF	-	TRBJ2-7	13	-	TRBV24-1
TGTGCCAGCAGCCCAGAGGGGACAGGGGACTACGAGCAGTACTTC	CASSPEGTGDYEQYF	-	TRBJ2-7	15	TRBD1	TRBV3-1
TGCAGTGCTAGAGAGGGACAGGGGGAGCAGTACTTC	CSAREGQGEQYF	few	TRBJ2-7	12	TRBD1	TRBV20-1
TGTGCCAGCAGCTGGACATGGGGGCGGAGCACTGAAGCTTTCTTT	CASSWTWGRSTEAFF	-	TRBJ1-1	15	-	TRBV14
TGTGCCAGCAGCGCGACTAGGGGCTCCTACAATGAGCAGTACTTC	CASSATRGSYNEQYF	-	TRBJ2-5	15	-	TRBV14
TGTGCCAGCAGCTCCCTGACAGGGTACAATGAGCAGTTCTTC	CASSSLTGYNEQFF	-	TRBJ2-1	14	TRBD1	TRBV11-2
TGTGCCAGCAGTTATACAAGGGGTCACAATCAGCCCCGGCATTTT	CASSYTRGHNQPRHF	-	TRBJ1-5	15	-	TRBV6-6
TGTGCCAGCAGCCAAGAACCCCGGGACAGGGGCTTCTACGAGCAGTACTTC	CASSQEPRDRGFYEQYF	-	TRBJ2-7	17	TRBD1	TRBV4-2
TGCGCCAGCAGCTTGGGACTAGCGGAAAGCTCCTACGAGCAGTACTTC	CASSLGLAESSYEQYF	many	TRBJ2-7	16	TRBD2	TRBV5-1
TGCGCCAGCAGCTCTTTAGCGAGGGCGCGGGATGAGCAGTTCTTC	CASSSLARARDEQFF	many	TRBJ2-1	15	-	TRBV5-1
TGTGCCACCAGCAAGAGGCGGGAGAGCAACAATGAGCAGTTCTTC	CATSKRRESNNEQFF	-	TRBJ2-1	15	TRBD2	TRBV15
TGTGCCATCGCGCCAGGGGGGCCTAGGGGCGAGCAGTACTTC	CAIAPGGPRGEQYF	-	TRBJ2-7	14	-	TRBV10-3
TGCAGTGCTAGCGGGGCCGACAATGAGCAGTTCTTC	CSASGADNEQFF	-	TRBJ2-1	12	-	TRBV20-1
TGTGCCTGGAGTCGGGCAGGGCTAGCGGACACTGAAGCTTTCTTT	CAWSRAGLADTEAFF	-	TRBJ1-1	15	-	TRBV30
TGCGCCAGCAGCCTGGTCCAGGGGGATACGCAGTATTTT	CASSLVQGDTQYF	-	TRBJ2-3	13	-	TRBV5-1
TGCGCCAGCAGCCTGATGTGGGAGGGGAGCACTGAAGCTTTCTTT	CASSLMWEGSTEAFF	few	TRBJ1-1	15	-	TRBV5-1
TGCAGTGCTAGTAGGACTAGCGTGGGTGCAGATACGCAGTATTTT	CSASRTSVGADTQYF	few	TRBJ2-3	15	TRBD2	TRBV20-1
TGCAGTGCTAGAACCCCACAGCGGGAGTCTGGCAATGAGCAGTTCTTC	CSARTPQRESGNEQFF	few	TRBJ2-1	16	TRBD2	TRBV20-1
TGCAGTGCTAGAGCCGAATCTAGCACATATACGCAGTATTTT	CSARAESSTYTQYF	-	TRBJ2-3	14	-	TRBV20-1
TGTGCCAGCAGCACAACAGGGGGCAACGAGCAGTACTTC	CASSTTGGNEQYF	-	TRBJ2-7	13	TRBD1	TRBV5-5
TGTGCCAGTAGTACTGGACAGGTTTTAACCAAAAACATTCAGTACTTC	CASSTGQVLTKNIQYF	-	TRBJ2-4	16	TRBD1	TRBV19
TGCGCCAGCAGCCAACCCTCGCGGGGGGGGTACGAGCAGTACTTC	CASSQPSRGGYEQYF	few	TRBJ2-7	15	TRBD2	TRBV4-1
TGTGCCAGCAGCCAAGGAGGCGGCAGCGGGAGAACAGATACGCAGTATTTT	CASSQGGGSGRTDTQYF	few	TRBJ2-3	17	TRBD2	TRBV14
TGTGCCAGCAGCTCCCCCTACGGGGTCCCTAGCACAGATACGCAGTATTTT	CASSSPYGVPSTDTQYF	few	TRBJ2-3	17	-	TRBV7-2
TGCGCCAGCAGTGGCCGTCCGAGCACTGAAGCTTTCTTT	CASSGRPSTEAFF	-	TRBJ1-1	13	-	TRBV5-1
TGTGCCAGCAGTTACGGGAGGGGTGAAAAACTGTTTTTT	CASSYGRGEKLFF	few	TRBJ1-4	13	-	TRBV6-5
TGTGCCAGCAGCGTAGGAGGGGCTAATTCACCCCTCCACTTT	CASSVGGANSPLHF	-	TRBJ1-6	14	-	TRBV9
TGTGCCAGCAGTCCGCCTCTAGCCAAAAACATTCAGTACTTC	CASSPPLAKNIQYF	-	TRBJ2-4	14	-	TRBV7-2
TGCAGTGCTAGTTCCGGGGGTGATAACTATGGCTACACCTTC	CSASSGGDNYGYTF	-	TRBJ1-2	14	-	TRBV20-1
TGTGCCAGCAGCCCGTTCGGCTCTTATGGCTACACCTTC	CASSPFGSYGYTF	-	TRBJ1-2	13	-	TRBV3-1
TGTGCCATCAGTGCCTCCGGGACCCCCACGGATGAGCAGTTCTTC	CAISASGTPTDEQFF	many	TRBJ2-1	15	-	TRBV10-3
TGTGCCAGCAGTTTAGACCTAGCGGGAGCCCCTACGCAGTATTTT	CASSLDLAGAPTQYF	-	TRBJ2-3	15	TRBD2	TRBV12-3/TRBV12-4
TGTGCCAGCAGCATACTAGCGGGGGAGCAGTTCTTC	CASSILAGEQFF	few	TRBJ2-1	12	TRBD2	TRBV7-2
TGTGCCACCAGCAGAGATTCCAGGGGCGAGCAGTACTTC	CATSRDSRGEQYF	many	TRBJ2-7	13	-	TRBV15
TGTGCCAGCAGCTTAGTCAGTCAGTCCGTGGGGGAGCAGTACTTC	CASSLVSQSVGEQYF	-	TRBJ2-4	15	-	TRBV7-2
TGTGCCAGCAACCGAAGGGGGGGAACAGATACGCAGTATTTT	CASNRRGGTDTQYF	few	TRBJ2-3	14	-	TRBV5-5
TGCGCCAGCAACCGGGGGGGTAGGAACAATGAGCAGTTCTTC	CASNRGGRNNEQFF	few	TRBJ2-1	14	TRBD2	TRBV5-1
TGTGCCAGCAGCCAAAAAACCTCGGGGACTAGAGCCTACGAGCAGTACTTC	CASSQKTSGTRAYEQYF	-	TRBJ2-7	17	TRBD2	TRBV3-1
TGTGCCAGCAGCCAAGAGCATACCCGGGACACACGTTCGGTTATAGCTTTCTTT	CASSQEHTRDTRSVIAFF	-	TRBJ1-1	18	-	TRBV3-1
TGTGCCAGCAGCCTACGGGTTGGCTACGAGCAGTACTTC	CASSLRVGYEQYF	many	TRBJ2-7	13	-	TRBV6-2/TRBV6-3
TGTGCCAGCAGTTTAAGGAGGGGCCCCTTCTACAATGAGCAGTTCTTC	CASSLRRGPFYNEQFF	few	TRBJ2-1	16	-	TRBV28
TGTGCCAGCAGCGCAGACCGGGACACCAACTATGGCTACACCTTC	CASSADRDTNYGYTF	few	TRBJ1-2	15	-	TRBV7-8
TGTGCCAGCAGCAACGGACTATCCTACAATGAGCAGTTCTTC	CASSNGLSYNEQFF	-	TRBJ2-1	14	-	TRBV11-2